Below are 20 T cell receptor beta chains sequenced from a single sample in a study of blood T cells in healthy people across ages (dated by TCRdb to between 2014 and 2016). The library was obtained by 5' RACE. Sequencing used an Illumina HiSeq 2500. The second PCR ran for roughly 7 to 11 cycles and used a J-beta primer mix along with a sample-barcoded 5' primer. Using fastp at Q25 and MiXCR, TCRdb reprocessed the public reads and kept productive beta chains. Rows are unified per CDR3 protein, each entry keeping the most common DNA and genes. In all, the sample holds 780,000 or so distinct CDR3 sequences, and more than 20% of those were seen once. The ten biggest clones cover approximately 4% of the sample. These records were also assigned to another study, of T cells of mothers and their children.

Source material: blood. The receptors originated from a boy aged 10-17 years in good health.

CDR3 in DNA: TGCAGCGTTGTCGAGGGCGGCACCGGGGAGCTGTTTTTT. Protein sequence: CSVVEGGTGELFF. This chain uses TRBV29-1 with TRBJ2-2, with a weak D call TRBD2 (5 bases). The V gene's germline CDR1 is SQVTM and CDR2 ANQGSEA. The CDR3 is 13 residues long. V lost 4 bases and J lost 4, with 10 bases in between.

The table lists this clonotype with a few counts. The rearrangement joins TRBV4-2 to TRBJ1-4; D is unclear. The length of the CDR3 is 13 residues. With 5 bases removed from V and 8 bases from J, the gap between germline ends came to 12 bases. Germline loops: CDR1 LGHNA, CDR2 YNFKEQ. CDR3 DNA sequence: TGTGCCAGCAGCTTCCGGGAAGGGGAAAAACTGTTTTTT. Amino acids: CASSFREGEKLFF.

This sequence joins TRBV12-3 or TRBV12-4 and TRBJ2-1; the D is unclear. The CDR3 has 15 amino acids. V was clipped by 5 bases and J by 2 bases, with 13 bases between them. The CDR3 DNA sequence: TGTGCCAGCAGTCCGGACGGAGCCCCCTACAATGAGCAGTTCTTC. Amino acids: CASSPDGAPYNEQFF.

This rearrangement joins TRBV4-3 to TRBJ2-1; 7 positions match TRBD1. The CDR3 is made up of 15 amino acids. After removal of 0 bases from V and 4 bases from J, the junction contained 3 bases not matched to a gene. The germline CDR1 and CDR2 sequences are LGHNA and YSLEER. DNA of the CDR3: TGCGCCAGCAGCCAAGAGACAGGGCTGTACAATGAGCAGTTCTTC. Its protein product is CASSQETGLYNEQFF.

This clonotype was detected only a few times. V gene TRBV12-3 or TRBV12-4 combines with J gene TRBJ2-5, with D tentatively TRBD2 (6 bases). This CDR3 contains 14 residues. V lost 6 bases and J 6 bases, leaving 17 bases between the germline ends. The CDR3 nucleotides read TGTGCCAGCAGCCTGGGACCGGGGGTAAAGACCCAGTACTTC. Protein product: CASSLGPGVKTQYF.

V usage is TRBV2 and J usage is TRBJ2-1; a weak D match, TRBD2 (5 bases). Trimming left V 4 bases short and J 14 bases short, with 15 bases between. The CDR3 consists of 12 residues. CDR1 is SNHLY and CDR2 is FYNNEI in the germline V gene. CDR3 coding DNA: TGTGCCAGCAGTGGGACTCTGTCTGGAGAGTTCTTC. The encoded protein is CASSGTLSGEFF.

This clonotype was found a few times. The chain uses TRBV12-3 or TRBV12-4 and TRBJ1-2, with TRBD1 as a possible D gene (5 bases). The V and J ends lost 4 bases and 8 bases respectively, with 14 bases between them. CDR3 length: 13 amino acids. CDR3 loop: CASSSGTPWGYTF. The CDR3 bases are TGTGCCAGCAGTTCCGGGACCCCCTGGGGCTACACCTTC.

The chain links TRBV4-1 to TRBJ2-7; tentative D call: TRBD1 (7 bases). Germline values: CDR1 MGHRA, CDR2 YSYEKL. There are 15 residues in the CDR3. Trimming removed 4 bases at V and 0 bases at J, with 13 bases between. The CDR3 spells CASSLGGDSSYEQYF. The DNA of the CDR3 is TGCGCCAGCAGCCTAGGCGGGGACAGCTCCTACGAGCAGTACTTC.

The V gene is TRBV7-9, the J gene TRBJ2-5; 7 bases agree with TRBD2. The CDR3 totals 15 residues. The V segment lost 6 bases and the J segment 3 bases; nucleotides outside the gene matches: 10. CDR1 and CDR2 from the germline V gene are SEHNR and FQNEAQ (reference sequence). The CDR3 nucleotides are TGTGCCAGCAGACCCAGCGGGACCTTAAAAGAGACCCAGTACTTC. Protein sequence: CASRPSGTLKETQYF.

The rearrangement uses TRBV4-3 and TRBJ2-2; 8 bases line up with TRBD1. The trim removed 4 bases at V and 4 bases at J, leaving 11 bases unmatched. CDR1 and CDR2 from the germline V gene are LGHNA and YSLEER. CDR3 length equals 17 residues. For the CDR3, the DNA is TGCGCCAGCAGCCCAATAAGGACAGGGAGGTCCACCGGGGAGCTGTTTTTT. Its protein product is CASSPIRTGRSTGELFF.

The chain uses TRBV6-2 or TRBV6-3 and TRBJ1-5; perhaps TRBD1 as D (5 bases). V was pared by 6 bases and J by 0 bases, with 9 bases between. The germline CDR1 and CDR2 sequences are MNHEY and SVGEGT. CDR3 length: 14 residues. CDR3 nucleotides: TGTGCCAGCAGACCCAGGGATAGCAATCAGCCCCAGCATTTT. It yields the protein CASRPRDSNQPQHF.

The chain joins TRBV20-1 to TRBJ2-5, with 7 bases aligning to TRBD2. Trimming cost V 6 bases and J 7 bases; bases outside gene matches: 11. This CDR3 is built from 13 residues. The germline V gene encodes CDR1 DFQATT and CDR2 SNEGSKA (reference sequence). CDR3 residues: CSADAGREWTQYF. CDR3 in DNA: TGCAGTGCGGATGCAGGGCGGGAGTGGACCCAGTACTTC.

The V gene is TRBV2, the J gene TRBJ2-4, with D possibly TRBD1 on 6 matching bases. This CDR3 is built from 14 residues. Germline CDR1 and CDR2: SNHLY and FYNNEI. The CDR3 region has the DNA TGTGTTTCGCTCGGAAGAGGGGGCAAAAACATTCAGTACTTC. It yields the protein CVSLGRGGKNIQYF. The variable domain in full, with the rest retrieved from reference TRBV2 and TRBJ2-4, is EPEVTQTPSHQVTQMGQEVILRCVPISNHLYFYWYRQILGQKVEFLVSFYNNEISEKSEIFDDQFSVERPDGSNFTLKIRSTKLEDSAMYFCVSLGRGGKNIQYFGAGTRLSVL.

This chain connects TRBV6-2 or TRBV6-3 to TRBJ2-7; no firm D call. Trimming cost V 10 bases and J 4 bases, with 11 bases left between them. CDR3 length: 11 amino acids. The germline CDR1 and CDR2 sequences are MNHEY and SVGEGT. CDR3 DNA: TGTGCCACCAGCGACACATACGAGCAGTACTTC. It is translated as CATSDTYEQYF.

This rearrangement joins TRBV4-3 to TRBJ1-1; D possibly corresponds to TRBD1 (5 bases). Trimming took 0 bases from V and 6 from J, leaving 17 bases between them. Germline V gene sequence: CDR1 LGHNA, CDR2 YSLEER. The length of the CDR3 is 16 residues. Here the CDR3 DNA reads TGCGCCAGCAGCCAAGATCTTGGGTCGGGAGGGGCTGAAGCTTTCTTT. Its protein product is CASSQDLGSGGAEAFF.

The chain links TRBV12-3 or TRBV12-4 to TRBJ2-1; 7 bases are a match to TRBD2. CDR3 length equals 15 residues. Unmatched junction bases numbered 10, after V lost 3 bases and J lost 8 bases. DNA of the CDR3: TGTGCCAGCAGTTTGCTCGCGGGAGTTGTGGATGAGCAGTTCTTC. It codes for CASSLLAGVVDEQFF.

V and J are TRBV29-1 and TRBJ1-1; a weak D match, TRBD1 (6 bases). The CDR3 totals 15 residues. Germline V gene data show CDR1 as SQVTM and CDR2 as ANQGSEA. Between the trimmed V and J ends, which lost 4 bases and 8 bases, there was a span of 23 bases. CDR3 sequence (DNA): TGCAGCGTTGTTCACGTAAGGACAGACCACTTAGAAGCTTTCTTT. It translates to CSVVHVRTDHLEAFF. The variable domain in full, completed from reference TRBV29-1 and TRBJ1-1, reads SAVISQKPSRDICQRGTSLTIQCQVDSQVTMMFWYRQQPGQSLTLIATANQGSEATYESGFVIDKFPISRPNLTFSTLTVSNMSPEDSSIYLCSVVHVRTDHLEAFFGQGTRLTVV.

This clonotype was seen only a few times. The V and J genes are TRBV20-1 and TRBJ1-5; the D is unclear. The CDR3 covers 13 residues. Germline V CDR1 and CDR2: DFQATT, SNEGSKA (reference sequence). V gave up 2 bases and J gave up 4 bases, with 9 bases separating them. The CDR3 reads CSARRTENQPQHF. The CDR3 coding sequence is TGCAGTGCTAGACGTACAGAGAATCAGCCCCAGCATTTT.

V gene TRBV20-1 combines with J gene TRBJ2-7; 7 nucleotides agree with TRBD1. The CDR3 runs to 11 residues. Germline lookup yields CDR1 DFQATT and CDR2 SNEGSKA (reference sequence). J gave up 9 bases and V 5 bases, and 7 bases lay outside the gene matches. In nucleotides, the CDR3 is TGCAGTGCTCGGACAGGACCCACGCAGTACTTC. Protein sequence: CSARTGPTQYF.

This clonotype was picked up a small number of times. This chain uses TRBV29-1 with TRBJ1-1, with 7 bases matching TRBD1. The V gene's germline CDR1 is SQVTM and CDR2 ANQGSEA. CDR3 length equals 12 residues. V was clipped by 6 bases and J by 5 bases; unmatched bases: 6. The CDR3 DNA reads TGCAGCGTGTGGGACAGAGAGACTGAAGCTTTCTTT. Its translation: CSVWDRETEAFF.